This T cell receptor (beta chain) was profiled in a study of monozygotic twins with inflammatory bowel disease. Whole-study results and caveats: Healthy co-twins, by inverse Simpson, had higher TCRbeta diversity than their siblings with IBD.

Germline V gene lookup returns CDR1 MNHEY and CDR2 SVGAGI. CDR3 size: 16 residues. Points on this clonotype: Its antigen remains unidentified.

Eight distinct reactions (per sample) were used to make the cDNA. Each UMI harboured a 6-nucleotide sample barcode and was appended via template switching. TCRdb reprocessed the 5' RACE reads; each CDR3 protein has one entry and no DNA is given. The clone table shows roughly 300,000 distinct CDR3 sequences, with the ten largest holding roughly 5.3%. J is TRBJ2-5 and V is TRBV6-5; the D gene TCRdb calls, TRBD2, cannot be checked with no DNA. This sequence was found in a human donor with ulcerative colitis or Crohn's disease, or a healthy co-twin of an affected twin (not recorded which). Sequencing was done on a sample of blood. The CDR3 spells CASSYYVTRRGETQYF.